This T cell receptor (beta chain) came from a study of blood T cell repertoires in COVID-19. At the level of the study: Sites in the United States, Italy and Spain provided acute and convalescent COVID-19 samples. The cDNA or gDNA used as material had been derived from T cells, B-cell-depleted T cells, or PBMCs.

Trimming stripped 4 bases from V and 2 bases from J, with 6 bases between. The CDR3 has 12 amino acids. Germline-derived CDR1 and CDR2 are SEHNR and FQNEAQ (reference sequence). Authors' data handling: Estimated nucleated cell counts came from reference gene primer amplification. Clones were sequenced by immunoSEQ multiplex PCR, and TCRdb holds only the in-frame ones, with some missing. V, J and clone size are those of that table, while D and trimming were read from the DNA. Of about 140,000 clones listed, less than 90% are singletons. Seattle patients were enrolled during active infection and followed longitudinally.

Sample: peripheral blood. This chain joins TRBV7-9 and TRBJ2-7; D uncertain. This clonotype originated in a human donor with COVID-19, enrolled during active disease. The donor label of this sample is uncertain. CDR3 in amino acids: CASSSQAYEQYF. In DNA, the CDR3 is TGTGCCAGCAGCTCCCAGGCCTACGAGCAGTACTTC.